This T cell receptor beta chain came from a study of blood T cell repertoires in COVID-19. Profiling relied on immunoSEQ multiplex PCR, and the TCRdb table lists in-frame clones only, not all of them. The sample holds about 140,000 clones, around 80% seen once. The TCR sequence derives from a woman older than 75 in a cohort sampled during active or convalescent COVID-19. The sample was peripheral blood.

The CDR3 DNA sequence: TGTGCCAGCAGCTTAATGCTGTCAGTGCCTAACTATGGCTACACCTTC. It codes for CASSLMLSVPNYGYTF. The J gene is TRBJ1-2, the V gene TRBV11-2; no firm D call. CDR1 is SGHAT, CDR2 FQNNGV, per germline. With 2 bases removed from V and 0 bases from J, the gap between germline ends came to 13 bases. The CDR3 runs to 16 residues.